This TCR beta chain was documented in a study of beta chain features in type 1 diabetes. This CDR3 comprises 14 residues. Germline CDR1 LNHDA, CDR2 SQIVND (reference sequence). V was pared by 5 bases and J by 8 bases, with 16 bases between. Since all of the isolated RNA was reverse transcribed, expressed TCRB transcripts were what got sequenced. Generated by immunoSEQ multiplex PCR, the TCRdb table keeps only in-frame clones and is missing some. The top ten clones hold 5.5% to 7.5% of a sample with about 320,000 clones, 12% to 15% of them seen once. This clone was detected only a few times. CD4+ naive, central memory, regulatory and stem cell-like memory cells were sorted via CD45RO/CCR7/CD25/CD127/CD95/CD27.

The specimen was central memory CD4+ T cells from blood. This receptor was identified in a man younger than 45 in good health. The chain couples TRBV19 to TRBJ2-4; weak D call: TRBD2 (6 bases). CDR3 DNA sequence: TGTGCCAGTAGTTGGCGCAGGGACTCGGACATTCAGTACTTC. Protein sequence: CASSWRRDSDIQYF.